This is a list of T cell receptor beta chains from one sample in a study of blood T cell repertoires in COVID-19. Produced via immunoSEQ multiplex PCR; TCRdb's table is partial and in-frame only. The sample has 300,000 or so clones, 80% to 90% seen once. Specimen: peripheral blood. These receptors all stem from a woman in her fifties or sixties with acute or convalescent COVID-19. Each CDR3 is given with its conserved first and last residue. The order of the fields is J gene, D gene, V gene, clone size, CDR3 protein, CDR3 DNA. The D gene is left open where the match is weak. Rows give clone size only sometimes, using once, few, many, or a class for an expanded clone.

TRBJ2-2 TRBD1 TRBV18 NA CASSPMDRANTGELFF TGTGCCAGCTCACCAATGGACAGGGCGAACACCGGGGAGCTGTTTTTT
TRBJ1-5 NA TRBV4-1 NA CASSQEGGAGQPQHF TGCGCCAGCAGCCAAGAGGGAGGGGCCGGTCAGCCCCAGCATTTT
TRBJ2-3 TRBD2 TRBV6-5 NA CASSWGTSGPNTQYF TGTGCCAGCAGTTGGGGGACTAGCGGGCCTAATACGCAGTATTTT
TRBJ1-5 NA TRBV7-2 NA CASSSEGIYQPQHF TGTGCCAGCAGCTCCGAGGGAATATATCAGCCCCAGCATTTT
TRBJ2-3 TRBD2 TRBV9 NA CASTGILADAGDTQYF TGTGCCAGCACCGGGATTCTAGCGGATGCGGGAGATACGCAGTATTTT
TRBJ1-6 TRBD1 TRBV30 NA CAWSADRGFGSPLHF TGTGCCTGGAGTGCGGACAGGGGGTTTGGGTCACCCCTCCACTTT
TRBJ2-2 TRBD2 TRBV27 once CASSPSGTRNTGELFF TGTGCCAGCAGTCCATCCGGGACTAGAAACACCGGGGAGCTGTTTTTT
TRBJ2-3 NA TRBV5-1 NA CASSLEGGDTQYF TGCGCCAGCAGCTTGGAGGGAGGCGATACGCAGTATTTT
TRBJ1-2 NA TRBV12-3/TRBV12-4 NA CASRGNNYYGYTF TGTGCCAGCAGGGGCAATAACTACTATGGCTACACCTTC
TRBJ2-7 TRBD1 TRBV5-4 NA CASSLEVTGEQYF TGTGCCAGCAGCTTGGAGGTGACAGGGGAGCAGTACTTC
TRBJ2-3 NA TRBV7-6 NA CASSLRTEGVTDTQYF TGTGCCAGCAGCTTACGCACAGAAGGGGTCACAGATACGCAGTATTTT
TRBJ2-3 NA TRBV27 NA CASNLRSDSSTDTQYF TGTGCCAGCAATTTGCGTTCGGACTCTAGCACAGATACGCAGTATTTT
TRBJ1-2 TRBD1 TRBV4-1 NA CASSRDRGNGGYTF TGCGCCAGCAGCCGGGACAGGGGAAATGGGGGCTACACCTTC
TRBJ1-2 TRBD1 TRBV7-9 NA CASSRQGAQYYGYTF TGTGCCAGCAGCAGACAGGGGGCGCAGTACTATGGCTACACCTTC
TRBJ1-3 NA TRBV30 NA CAWIGQGRNTIYF TGTGCCTGGATTGGACAAGGCCGAAACACCATATATTTT
TRBJ1-4 NA TRBV18 NA CASSPSNEKLFF TGTGCCAGCTCACCCTCGAATGAAAAACTGTTTTTT
TRBJ2-1 TRBD1 TRBV7-9 NA CASSLGGGPNEQFF TGTGCCAGCAGCTTAGGAGGGGGCCCCAATGAGCAGTTCTTC
TRBJ1-2 TRBD1 TRBV13 few CASSLSSDRGEYNYGYTF TGTGCCAGCAGCCTCTCTTCGGACAGGGGCGAATATAACTATGGCTACACCTTC
TRBJ1-5 TRBD1 TRBV2 NA CASSLDGTGGQPQHF TGTGCCAGCAGCCTCGACGGGACAGGGGGGCAGCCCCAGCATTTT
TRBJ1-2 NA TRBV5-6 once CASSQGPIYGYTF TGTGCCAGCAGCCAGGGCCCGATCTATGGCTACACCTTC
TRBJ2-5 NA TRBV5-4 once CASSRRAEQETQYF TGTGCCAGCAGCCGGCGGGCGGAACAAGAGACCCAGTACTTC
TRBJ2-3 NA TRBV6-4 once CASSVSVADTQYF TGTGCCAGCAGTGTGAGTGTCGCCGATACGCAGTATTTT
TRBJ1-2 TRBD1 TRBV19 NA CASSGQANYGYTF TGTGCCAGTAGTGGACAGGCGAACTATGGCTACACCTTC
TRBJ1-5 TRBD1 TRBV30 NA CAWSTGTGIQPQHF TGTGCCTGGAGCACCGGGACAGGGATTCAGCCCCAGCATTTT
TRBJ2-5 NA TRBV5-1 NA CASRETGQETQYF TGCGCCAGCAGGGAGACAGGACAAGAGACCCAGTACTTC
TRBJ1-1 NA TRBV7-3 NA CASSLTLSGLQNTEAFF TGTGCCAGCAGCTTAACGTTAAGCGGACTCCAGAACACTGAAGCTTTCTTT
TRBJ1-2 NA TRBV11-2 NA CASSLSDRTSYGYTF TGTGCCAGCAGCTTATCGGACAGAACCTCTTATGGCTACACCTTC
TRBJ2-5 TRBD2 TRBV30 NA CAWTRVSGGVGETQYF TGTGCCTGGACCCGGGTTAGCGGGGGAGTAGGAGAGACCCAGTACTTC
TRBJ1-1 TRBD1 TRBV7-3 NA CASSQRDRGENTEAFF TGTGCCAGCAGCCAGCGGGACAGGGGGGAGAACACTGAAGCTTTCTTT
TRBJ1-1 NA TRBV30 NA CAWSVGQNTEAFF TGTGCCTGGAGTGTGGGACAGAACACTGAAGCTTTCTTT
TRBJ2-1 NA TRBV12-5 NA CASGFSGGEQFF TGTGCTAGTGGTTTTTCTGGCGGTGAGCAGTTCTTC
TRBJ2-3 NA TRBV7-2 NA CASSLTGHGTDTQYF TGTGCCAGCAGCTTAACGGGTCACGGCACAGATACGCAGTATTTT
TRBJ2-3 TRBD2 TRBV4-1 NA CASSRTISGSQTDTQYF TGCGCCAGCAGCCGGACGATTAGCGGGAGTCAAACAGATACGCAGTATTTT
TRBJ1-5 NA TRBV2 NA CASSDSPTSHQPQHF TGTGCCAGCAGTGACAGTCCGACAAGCCATCAGCCCCAGCATTTT
TRBJ2-6 NA TRBV6-4 NA CASSDSYTNSGANVLTF TGTGCCAGCAGTGACTCTTACACAAACTCTGGGGCCAACGTCCTGACTTTC
TRBJ2-5 TRBD1 TRBV7-9 NA CASSLRTGAETQYF TGTGCCAGCAGCCTCCGGACAGGGGCCGAGACCCAGTACTTC
TRBJ2-5 NA TRBV4-1 NA CASSQPGLRGWETQYF TGCGCCAGCAGCCAACCAGGACTCAGGGGATGGGAGACCCAGTACTTC
TRBJ2-2 NA TRBV30 NA CAWSVVDLVGGKLFF TGTGCCTGGAGTGTTGTTGATCTAGTTGGAGGGAAGCTGTTTTTT
TRBJ1-6 TRBD1 TRBV5-1 NA CASRLLTGDSPLHF TGCGCCAGCCGTCTTTTAACAGGGGATTCACCCCTCCACTTT
TRBJ1-2 TRBD1 TRBV28 NA CASGEGARGYTF TGTGCCAGCGGTGAGGGGGCTCGGGGCTACACCTTC